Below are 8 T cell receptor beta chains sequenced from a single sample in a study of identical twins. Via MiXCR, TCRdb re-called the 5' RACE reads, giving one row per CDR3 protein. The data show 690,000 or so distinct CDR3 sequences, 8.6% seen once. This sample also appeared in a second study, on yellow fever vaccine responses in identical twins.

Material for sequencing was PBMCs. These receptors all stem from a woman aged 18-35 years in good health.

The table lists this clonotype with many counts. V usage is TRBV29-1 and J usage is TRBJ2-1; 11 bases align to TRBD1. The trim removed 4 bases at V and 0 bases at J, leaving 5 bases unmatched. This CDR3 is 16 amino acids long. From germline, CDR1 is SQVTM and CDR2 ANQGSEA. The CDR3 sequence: CSVGGDRGSSYNEQFF. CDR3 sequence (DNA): TGCAGCGTTGGGGGGGACAGGGGGAGCTCCTACAATGAGCAGTTCTTC.

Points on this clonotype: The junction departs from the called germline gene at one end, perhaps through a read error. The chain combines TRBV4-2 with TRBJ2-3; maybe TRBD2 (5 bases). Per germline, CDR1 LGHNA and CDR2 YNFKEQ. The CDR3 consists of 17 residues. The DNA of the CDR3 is TGTGCCATCAGCCCTGGGGTCGTTCTGGGAGGCACAGATACGCAGTATTTT. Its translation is CAISPGVVLGGTDTQYF.

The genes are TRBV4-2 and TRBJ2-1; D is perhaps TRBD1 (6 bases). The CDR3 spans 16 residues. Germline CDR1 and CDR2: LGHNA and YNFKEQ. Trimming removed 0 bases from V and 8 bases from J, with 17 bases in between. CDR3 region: CASSQEWRQEFHEQFF. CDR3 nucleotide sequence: TGTGCCAGCAGCCAAGAATGGAGACAGGAGTTCCATGAGCAGTTCTTC.

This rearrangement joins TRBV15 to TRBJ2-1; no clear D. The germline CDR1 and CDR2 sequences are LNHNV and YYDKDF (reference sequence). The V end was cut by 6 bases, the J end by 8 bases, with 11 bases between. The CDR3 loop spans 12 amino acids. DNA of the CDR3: TGTGCCACCAGGGGTGAACGGGATGAGCAGTTCTTC. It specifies CATRGERDEQFF.

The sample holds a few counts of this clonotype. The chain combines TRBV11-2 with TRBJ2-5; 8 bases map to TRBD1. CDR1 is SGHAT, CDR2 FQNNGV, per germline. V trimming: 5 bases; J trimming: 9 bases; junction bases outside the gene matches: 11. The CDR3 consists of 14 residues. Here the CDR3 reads CASSPNGQGFPQYF. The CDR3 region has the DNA TGTGCCAGCAGCCCCAACGGACAGGGTTTTCCCCAGTACTTC.

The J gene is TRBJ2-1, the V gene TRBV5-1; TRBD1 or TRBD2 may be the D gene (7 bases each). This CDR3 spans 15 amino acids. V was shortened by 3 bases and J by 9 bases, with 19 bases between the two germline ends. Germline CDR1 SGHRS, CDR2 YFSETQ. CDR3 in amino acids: CASSSQGREFGEQFF. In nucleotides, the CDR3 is TGCGCCAGCAGCTCACAGGGGAGGGAGTTCGGTGAGCAGTTCTTC.

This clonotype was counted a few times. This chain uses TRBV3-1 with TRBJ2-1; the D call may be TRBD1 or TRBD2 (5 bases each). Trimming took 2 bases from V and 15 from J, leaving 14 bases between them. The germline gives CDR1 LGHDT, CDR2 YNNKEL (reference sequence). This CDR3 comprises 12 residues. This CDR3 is CASSQPGRGSFF. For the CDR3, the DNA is TGTGCCAGCAGCCAACCGGGGCGAGGATCGTTCTTC.

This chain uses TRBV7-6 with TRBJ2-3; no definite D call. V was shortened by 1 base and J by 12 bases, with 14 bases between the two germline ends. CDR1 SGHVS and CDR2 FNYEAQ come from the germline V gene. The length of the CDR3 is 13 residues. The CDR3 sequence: CASSLVGVVHQYF. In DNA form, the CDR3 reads TGTGCCAGCAGCTTAGTGGGTGTGGTTCACCAGTATTTT.